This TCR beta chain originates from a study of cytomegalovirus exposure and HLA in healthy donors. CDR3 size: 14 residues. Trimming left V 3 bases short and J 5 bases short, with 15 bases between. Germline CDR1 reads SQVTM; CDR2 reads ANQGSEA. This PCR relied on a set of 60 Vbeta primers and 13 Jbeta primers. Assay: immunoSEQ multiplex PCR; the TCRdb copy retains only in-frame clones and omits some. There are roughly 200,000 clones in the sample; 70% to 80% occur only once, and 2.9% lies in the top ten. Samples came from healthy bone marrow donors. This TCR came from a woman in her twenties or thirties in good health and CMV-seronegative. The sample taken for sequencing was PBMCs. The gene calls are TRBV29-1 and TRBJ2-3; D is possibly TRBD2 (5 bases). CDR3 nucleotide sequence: TGCAGCGTTGACGCTCTTCAAGGAGGAGATACGCAGTATTTT. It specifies CSVDALQGGDTQYF.